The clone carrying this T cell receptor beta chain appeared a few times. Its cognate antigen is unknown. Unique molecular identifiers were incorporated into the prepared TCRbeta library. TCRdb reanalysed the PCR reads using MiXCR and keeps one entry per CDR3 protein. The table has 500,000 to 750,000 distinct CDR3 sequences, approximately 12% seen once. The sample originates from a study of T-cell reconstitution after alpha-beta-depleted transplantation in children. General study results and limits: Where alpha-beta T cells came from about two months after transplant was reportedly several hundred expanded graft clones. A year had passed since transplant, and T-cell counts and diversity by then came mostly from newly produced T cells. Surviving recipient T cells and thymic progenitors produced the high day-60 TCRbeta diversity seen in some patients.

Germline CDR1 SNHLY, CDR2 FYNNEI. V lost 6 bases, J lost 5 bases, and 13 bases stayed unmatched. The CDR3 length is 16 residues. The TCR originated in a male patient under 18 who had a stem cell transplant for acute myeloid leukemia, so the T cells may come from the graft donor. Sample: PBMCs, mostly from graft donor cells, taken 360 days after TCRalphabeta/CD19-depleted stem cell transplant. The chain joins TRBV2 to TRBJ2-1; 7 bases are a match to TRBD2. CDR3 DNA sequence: TGTGCCAGCAGGGTAATCGGCCTAGCGGCAAACAATGAGCAGTTCTTC. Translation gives CASRVIGLAANNEQFF.